The following is a TCR beta chain sequence with its context. It has no known antigen specificity. Per-base qualities were not stored, and no clone one base away is much larger. The data were obtained in a study of control samples from healthy donors and cancer patients (dated by TCRdb to the early 2020s). Preparation of the library involved the immunoSEQ multiplex PCR assay. This immuneACCESS table, as held by TCRdb, lists in-frame sequences with V and J called but not all clones. Of the missing ones, under half trace to an unresolved V gene in checked studies; the others have no known cause. For this sample the table gives 150,000 or so clones, of which about 90% were detected only once. Jointly, the top ten make up 12% of the sample. From the cysteine up to the phenylalanine, the CDR3 has a length of 16 residues. Only CDR3 DNA is held: 48 bases, read in frame from base 1. Trimmed from V: 3 bases; trimmed from J: 10 bases; junction bases lacking a gene match: 12. Sequences SGHRS (CDR1) and YFSETQ (CDR2) are obtained from the germline V gene.

The V and J segments used are TRBV5-1 and TRBJ1-6; 8 central bases correspond to TRBD1. This receptor was obtained from a man in his thirties or forties in good health. Sample: blood. CDR3 reads: CASSSGQGGWESPLHF. The nucleotide sequence is TGCGCCAGCAGCTCCGGACAGGGTGGTTGGGAGTCACCCCTCCACTTT.